The T cell receptor (beta chain) under discussion was sequenced for a study of Tregs in tolerant kidney transplant recipients. Study outcomes and limitations: Validation in larger populations is needed because few patients were studied.

Assay used: immunoSEQ multiplex PCR; TCRdb lists only in-frame clones, some missing. Of about 78,000 clones listed, approximately 89% were seen once; the top ten hold approximately 0.37%. Only one count was recorded for this clone. Its antigen is currently unknown. Trimming took off 0 bases at V and 1 base at J, with 9 bases between the two ends. The CDR3 runs to 14 residues. Germline CDR1 reads GTSNPN; CDR2 reads SVGIG (reference sequence). The V gene is TRBV30, the J gene TRBJ1-1; D unresolved. Sequenced here: Tregs from blood, sampled before the transplant. This sequence originates from a human donor who received a combined kidney and bone marrow transplant. DNA of the CDR3: TGTGCCTGGAGTGTAACTATCTCGAACACTGAAGCTTTCTTT. This sequence encodes CAWSVTISNTEAFF.